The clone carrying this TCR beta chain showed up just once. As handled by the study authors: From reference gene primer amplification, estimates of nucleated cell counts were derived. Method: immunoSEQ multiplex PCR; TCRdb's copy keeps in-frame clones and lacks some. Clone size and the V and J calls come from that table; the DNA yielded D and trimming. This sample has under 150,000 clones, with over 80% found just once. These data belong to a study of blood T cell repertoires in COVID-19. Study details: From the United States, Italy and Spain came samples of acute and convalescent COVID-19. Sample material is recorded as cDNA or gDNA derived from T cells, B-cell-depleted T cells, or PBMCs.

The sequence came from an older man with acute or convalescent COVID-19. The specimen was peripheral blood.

The CDR3 sequence is CASSFRQGYEQYF. CDR3 DNA: TGTGCCAGCAGTTTTAGGCAGGGTTACGAGCAGTACTTC. The J gene is TRBJ2-7, the V gene TRBV12-3 or TRBV12-4, with TRBD1 as a possible D gene (5 bases). The CDR3 sequence is 13 residues long. V was clipped by 3 bases and J by 4 bases, with 10 bases between them.